The rows below give T cell receptor beta chains drawn from one sample of a study of T cells in Graves' hyperthyroidism and ophthalmopathy. In TCRdb, the multiplex PCR reads were re-called with MiXCR into one record per CDR3 protein. The sample has 300,000 to 450,000 distinct CDR3 sequences; approximately 25% are singletons. The specimen was blood. The origin of the receptors is a man aged 50 to 60 with Graves' hyperthyroidism. CDR3s include the opening cysteine and the closing phenylalanine or tryptophan. The D gene is left open where the match is weak. The size field is filled for only some rows; it gives once, few, many or a size class.

TRBV18	-	few	TRBJ1-2	TGTGCCAGCTCACCTTCCGCAGGCGGCGAAGGCTACACCTTC	CASSPSAGGEGYTF
TRBV12-3/TRBV12-4	TRBD2	-	TRBJ2-1	TGTGCCAGCCGTCTAGCGGGAGGGCGTAATGAGCAGTTCTTC	CASRLAGGRNEQFF
TRBV20-1	TRBD2	-	TRBJ2-3	TGCAGTGCTAGGGGACTAGCGGGTGGCGCTAAGACAGATACGCAGTATTTT	CSARGLAGGAKTDTQYF
TRBV2	TRBD1	-	TRBJ2-5	TGTGCCAGCAGTTCCGACAGGGGTCCAGAGACCCAGTACTTC	CASSSDRGPETQYF
TRBV20-1	-	few	TRBJ2-7	TGCAGTGCTAGAGATCTTGGGGCCTACGAGCAGTACTTC	CSARDLGAYEQYF
TRBV18	TRBD2	-	TRBJ2-7	TGTGCCAGCTCAGCCGGGACTAGCGGGAGGGAGCCCTACGAGCAGTACTTC	CASSAGTSGREPYEQYF
TRBV2	TRBD1	few	TRBJ1-4	TGTGCCAGCAGGAGGGGGACAGGGAGTGAAAAACTGTTTTTT	CASRRGTGSEKLFF
TRBV15	TRBD2	few	TRBJ2-1	TGTGCCACCAGCAGAGGAGTCGTCGAAGGACTAGCGCCGAATGAGCAGTTCTTC	CATSRGVVEGLAPNEQFF
TRBV3-1	-	many	TRBJ1-1	TGTGCCAGCAGCCGCCCCGGGACACTGAACACTGAAGCTTTCTTT	CASSRPGTLNTEAFF
TRBV7-9	TRBD2	many	TRBJ2-7	TGTGCCAGCAGCCAAACTAGCGGGAGGAGTAACGAGCAGTACTTC	CASSQTSGRSNEQYF
TRBV12-3/TRBV12-4	TRBD2	-	TRBJ2-5	TGTGCCAGCAGTTTGCGGCTAGCGGGAGTCCAATTGGGGGAGACCCAGTACTTC	CASSLRLAGVQLGETQYF
TRBV12-3/TRBV12-4	-	-	TRBJ1-6	TGTGCCAGCAGAATCGGTGGGGGGACGGGGAATTCACCCCTCCACTTT	CASRIGGGTGNSPLHF
TRBV2	-	-	TRBJ2-2	TGTGCCAGCAGTGCGCACACCGGGGAGCTGTTTTTT	CASSAHTGELFF
TRBV10-3	TRBD1	few	TRBJ2-1	TGTGCCATCAACGACAGGGGTTACTCCTACAATGAGCAGTTCTTC	CAINDRGYSYNEQFF
TRBV5-1	-	once	TRBJ2-2	TGCGCCAGCAGCCCGGGGCTCTTTCTCTTAGGAACCGGGGAGCTGTTTTTT	CASSPGLFLLGTGELFF
TRBV7-8	-	many	TRBJ1-4	TGTGCCAGCAGACAGGAGGGGGTCGGTGAAAAACTGTTTTTT	CASRQEGVGEKLFF
TRBV7-3	TRBD1	-	TRBJ2-2	TGTGCCAGCAGCTTAACCATGAAGACAGGGGGAAATATCACCGGGGAGCTGTTTTTT	CASSLTMKTGGNITGELFF
TRBV7-2	-	-	TRBJ2-3	TGTGCCAGCAGCTCCAGCGGCCTCAGCACAGATACGCAGTATTTT	CASSSSGLSTDTQYF
TRBV5-1	-	few	TRBJ1-1	TGCGCCAGCAGCTTGGCCACAGGGCGGAACACTGAAGCTTTCTTT	CASSLATGRNTEAFF
TRBV25-1	TRBD1	-	TRBJ2-6	TGTGCCAGCAGTGCGGACAGGGGGCTTGAGGGGGCCAACGTCCTGACTTTC	CASSADRGLEGANVLTF
TRBV9	-	-	TRBJ2-7	TGTGCCAGCAGCGTAGATTGGACAGAGTACGAGCAGTACTTC	CASSVDWTEYEQYF
TRBV28	-	many	TRBJ2-7	TGTGCCAGCAGTTTGGGCGGGTCCCCTTCCTACGAGCAGTACTTC	CASSLGGSPSYEQYF
TRBV29-1	TRBD1	few	TRBJ1-2	TGCAGCGTCGTGACAGGGGACTATGGCTACACCTTC	CSVVTGDYGYTF
TRBV7-9	-	-	TRBJ1-4	TGTGCCTCCGAGGGTTCGGTGGAAAAACTGTTTTTT	CASEGSVEKLFF
TRBV24-1	TRBD2	-	TRBJ2-7	TGTGCCACCAGTGACCCCAGGACTAGCGCCTACGAGCAGTACTTC	CATSDPRTSAYEQYF
TRBV29-1	-	-	TRBJ2-3	TGCAGCGTTGTCTTCGCCAGGGTACCAGATACGCAGTATTTT	CSVVFARVPDTQYF
TRBV3-1	TRBD2	few	TRBJ2-7	TGTGCCAGCAGATGGGGGGGCTCCTACGAGCAGTACTTC	CASRWGGSYEQYF
TRBV10-1	-	few	TRBJ2-3	TGCGCCAGCAGTGAGTCGTATCCCGATACGCAGTATTTT	CASSESYPDTQYF
TRBV5-1	TRBD2	many	TRBJ2-3	TGCGCCAGCAGCCCCGGACTAGCGGGAGCATCAGATACGCAGTATTTT	CASSPGLAGASDTQYF
TRBV6-1	-	-	TRBJ2-7	TGTGCCAGCAGTTACGCGCCGATCTCCTACGAGCAGTACTTC	CASSYAPISYEQYF
TRBV5-1	-	-	TRBJ2-4	TGCGCCAGCAGCTTGGCAGGGTCAGTGATTCAGTACTTC	CASSLAGSVIQYF
TRBV29-1	TRBD2	-	TRBJ2-7	TGCAGCGTTGACTCTAGCGGGAGGGACGGAACCTACGAGCAGTACTTC	CSVDSSGRDGTYEQYF
TRBV30	-	-	TRBJ2-7	TGTGCCTGGAGTGCGTTCTCCTACGAGCAGTACTTC	CAWSAFSYEQYF
TRBV2	-	many	TRBJ2-7	TGTGCCAGCAAGGGAGCCTACATCTCCTACGAGCAGTACTTC	CASKGAYISYEQYF
TRBV12-5	TRBD1	few	TRBJ1-5	TGTGCTAGTGGTTTGGGCCAGGGGGCTTTTGGCAATCAGCCCCAGCATTTT	CASGLGQGAFGNQPQHF
TRBV6-5	TRBD1	-	TRBJ1-2	TGTGCCAGCAGTTTTCGACAGGGGATTGGCTACACCTTC	CASSFRQGIGYTF
TRBV3-1	-	few	TRBJ2-1	TGTGCCAGCAGTCGGATTGGCTCCTACAATGAGCAGTTCTTC	CASSRIGSYNEQFF
TRBV12-3/TRBV12-4	-	many	TRBJ1-2	TGTGCCAGCAGTCTCGGGGGACCCTATGGCTACACCTTC	CASSLGGPYGYTF
TRBV7-3	-	many	TRBJ2-2	TGTGCCAGCAGCCCCCGACTAGGTGACACCGGGGAGCTGTTTTTT	CASSPRLGDTGELFF
TRBV12-3/TRBV12-4	-	-	TRBJ2-3	TGTGCCAGCACCCTTAGATTGGCAGATACGCAGTATTTT	CASTLRLADTQYF
TRBV6-2/TRBV6-3	TRBD1	-	TRBJ1-5	TGTGCCACCGGAATGGACAGGAACAATCAGCCCCAGCATTTT	CATGMDRNNQPQHF
TRBV2	TRBD2	many	TRBJ2-7	TGTGCCAGCAGTCTAGCGGGAGGGTCGTCCTACGAGCAGTACTTC	CASSLAGGSSYEQYF
TRBV6-2/TRBV6-3	TRBD2	many	TRBJ2-3	TGTGCCAGCAGTTACTCCCTGGTCAAGCGGGAAAGCACAGATACGCAGTATTTT	CASSYSLVKRESTDTQYF
TRBV19	-	-	TRBJ2-5	TGTGCCAGTAGTTTAGGAGAGCTGGACGGGGAGACCCAGTACTTC	CASSLGELDGETQYF
TRBV20-1	-	few	TRBJ2-1	TGCAGTGCTAGAGTAGCAGCCCTAGAGCAGTTCTTC	CSARVAALEQFF
TRBV28	TRBD1	many	TRBJ2-7	TGTGCCAGCAGTTTACAGGACAGGGCTCCCTACGAGCAGTACTTC	CASSLQDRAPYEQYF
TRBV15	-	-	TRBJ2-6	TGTGCCACCAGCCGGCACCACTCTGGGGCCAACGTCCTGACTTTC	CATSRHHSGANVLTF
TRBV24-1	-	-	TRBJ1-2	TGTGCCACCACCCCCCCTCGGGACGAGAACTATGGCTACACCTTC	CATTPPRDENYGYTF